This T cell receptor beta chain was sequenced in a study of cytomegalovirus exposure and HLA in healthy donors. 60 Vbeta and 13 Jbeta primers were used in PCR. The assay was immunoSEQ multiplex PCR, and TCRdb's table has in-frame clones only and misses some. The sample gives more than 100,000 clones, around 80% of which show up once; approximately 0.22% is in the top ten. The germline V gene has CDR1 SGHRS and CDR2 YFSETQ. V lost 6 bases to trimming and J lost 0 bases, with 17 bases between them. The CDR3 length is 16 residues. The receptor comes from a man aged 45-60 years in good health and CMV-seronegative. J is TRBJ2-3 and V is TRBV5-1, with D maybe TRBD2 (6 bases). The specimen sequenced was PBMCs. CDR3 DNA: TGCGCCAGCACCCTGTTTGGGCGGGGAAGCACAGATACGCAGTATTTT. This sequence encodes CASTLFGRGSTDTQYF.